This T cell receptor (beta chain) is from a study of blood T cells in healthy people across ages. The V and J ends lost 6 bases and 6 bases respectively, with 12 bases between them. The CDR3 is 13 amino acids. From germline, CDR1 is MNHEY and CDR2 SVGAGI. Through a sample-barcoded 5' primer and a J-beta primer mix, a second PCR was run for 7 to 11 cycles. Each cDNA molecule received a tag from a template-switch adaptor that had 12 random nucleotides. Each CDR3 protein is one row after TCRdb ran MiXCR on the 5' RACE reads. The table has roughly 1,500,000 distinct CDR3 sequences, about 35% seen once; the top ten hold approximately 10%.

The TCR was taken from a woman aged 30 to 39 in good health. The rearrangement joins TRBV6-5 to TRBJ2-1; the D call may be TRBD1 or TRBD2 (6 bases each). Material: blood. The CDR3 loop reads CASSRGTFNEQFF. The CDR3 DNA is TGTGCCAGCAGCCGCGGGACATTCAATGAGCAGTTCTTC.